The T cell receptor (beta chain) described here comes from a study of blood T cell repertoires in COVID-19. Cohorts were assigned according to the clinical history that participants reported. This CDR3 region has 16 residues. Unmatched junction bases numbered 18, after V lost 6 bases and J lost 7 bases. In germline, CDR1 is SNHLY, CDR2 FYNNEI. Some clones are missing from TCRdb's copy, which holds only in-frame ones; the method was immunoSEQ multiplex PCR. The profile shows about 240,000 clones, 86% of them singletons. The chain recombines TRBV2 with TRBJ2-7, with 7 bases lining up with TRBD1. The clonotype comes from a woman in her 40s with acute COVID-19. Sequences were obtained from PBMCs or T cells enriched from blood (not recorded which). The CDR3 region has the DNA TGTGCCAGCAGAGACCCGCCGTTGGTCAGGGGGTTTGAGCAGTACTTC. Its translation is CASRDPPLVRGFEQYF. Looking up the rest from reference TRBV2 and TRBJ2-7 gives the full variable domain: EPEVTQTPSHQVTQMGQEVILRCVPISNHLYFYWYRQILGQKVEFLVSFYNNEISEKSEIFDDQFSVERPDGSNFTLKIRSTKLEDSAMYFCASRDPPLVRGFEQYFGPGTRLTVT.